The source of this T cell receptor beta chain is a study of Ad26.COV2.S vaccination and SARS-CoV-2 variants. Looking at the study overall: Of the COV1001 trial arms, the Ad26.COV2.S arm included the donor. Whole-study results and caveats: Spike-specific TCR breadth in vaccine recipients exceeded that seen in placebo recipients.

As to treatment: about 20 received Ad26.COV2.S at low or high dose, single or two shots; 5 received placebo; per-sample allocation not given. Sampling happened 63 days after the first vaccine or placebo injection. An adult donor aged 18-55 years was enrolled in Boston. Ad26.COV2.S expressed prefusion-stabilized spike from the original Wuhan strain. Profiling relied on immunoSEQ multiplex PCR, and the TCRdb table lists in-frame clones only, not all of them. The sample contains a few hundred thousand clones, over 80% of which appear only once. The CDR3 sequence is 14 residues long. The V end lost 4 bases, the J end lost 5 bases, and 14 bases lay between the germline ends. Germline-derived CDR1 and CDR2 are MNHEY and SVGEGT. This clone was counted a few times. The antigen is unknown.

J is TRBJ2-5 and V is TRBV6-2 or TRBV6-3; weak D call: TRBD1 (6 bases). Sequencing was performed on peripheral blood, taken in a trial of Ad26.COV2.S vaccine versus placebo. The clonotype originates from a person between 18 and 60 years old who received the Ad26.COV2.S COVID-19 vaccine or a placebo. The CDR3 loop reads CASSFELRGETQYF. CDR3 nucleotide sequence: TGTGCCAGCAGTTTTGAGTTGAGGGGGGAGACCCAGTACTTC.